This T cell receptor beta chain was sequenced in a study of regulatory T cells in long-lasting Graves disease. Assembly of TCR beta libraries relied on iRepertoire HTBI primers together with Arm-PCR of CDR3 regions. Each CDR3 protein is one row after TCRdb ran MiXCR on the multiplex PCR reads. Among hundreds of thousands of distinct CDR3 sequences listed, over 15% were seen once. This clonotype has ten or more counts. The CDR3 is 14 amino acids. V gave up 5 bases and J gave up 8 bases; unmatched junction bases: 9. Germline V gives CDR1 MNHNS, CDR2 SASEGT. The time point: newly diagnosed GD, antithyroid drugs for less than 3 months. Extracted PBMC RNA gave rise to the TCR library. This same sample was also part of a study on T cells in Graves' hyperthyroidism and ophthalmopathy.

The rearrangement uses TRBV6-1 and TRBJ2-1, with TRBD2 identical over 7 bases. Sequencing used peripheral blood mononuclear cells (PBMCs), obtained at new diagnosis, from a patient treated with antithyroid drugs. The TCR sequence derives from a man aged 35 to 55 with Graves disease. CDR3 in amino acids: CASSPLGGLDEQFF. The CDR3 DNA reads as TGTGCCAGCAGTCCTCTCGGGGGGTTAGATGAGCAGTTCTTC.